One sample yielded the 3 T cell receptor beta chains listed below, sequenced in a study of regulatory T cells in long-lasting Graves disease. Time point specified: newly diagnosed GD, antithyroid drugs for less than 3 months. The TCR library was made from RNA that had been extracted from PBMCs in TRIzol. TCR beta libraries were built with iRepertoire HTBI primers and Arm-PCR of CDR3 regions. One entry per CDR3 protein, called by TCRdb with MiXCR from the multiplex PCR reads. The data show approximately 400,000 distinct CDR3 sequences, about 15% seen once. These sequences were also reported in another study, on T cells in Graves' hyperthyroidism and ophthalmopathy.

The source was peripheral blood mononuclear cells (PBMCs), collected at new diagnosis, from a patient treated with antithyroid drugs. Receptors were obtained from a woman in her twenties or thirties with Graves disease.

This clonotype was counted only a few times. J is TRBJ2-2 and V is TRBV5-1; a possible D gene is TRBD2 (5 bases). The CDR3 contains 16 residues. Germline V CDR1 and CDR2: SGHRS, YFSETQ. V dropped 1 base and J dropped 0 bases, with 10 bases sitting between them. CDR3 nucleotide sequence: TGCGCCAGCAGCTTGAGTATCGGGGCGAACACCGGGGAGCTGTTTTTT. Its protein is CASSLSIGANTGELFF. The full variable domain, rest sourced from reference TRBV5-1 and TRBJ2-2, is KAGVTQTPRYLIKTRGQQVTLSCSPISGHRSVSWYQQTPGQGLQFLFEYFSETQRNKGNFPGRFSGRQFSNSRSEMNVSTLELGDSALYLCASSLSIGANTGELFFGEGSRLTVL.

The genes are TRBV5-6 and TRBJ2-1, with 7 bases identical to TRBD2. CDR1 is SGHDT, CDR2 YYEEEE, per germline. The CDR3 loop spans 19 amino acids. The V and J ends lost 5 bases and 5 bases, in that order; junction bases with no gene match: 22. The CDR3 region is CASRPGDYNNPAKDNEQFF. CDR3 in DNA: TGTGCCAGCAGACCCGGGGACTACAACAATCCAGCAAAGGACAATGAGCAGTTCTTC.

This chain links TRBV6-2 or TRBV6-3 with TRBJ2-1; 11 nucleotides align to TRBD2. This CDR3 is built from 16 residues. The J segment lost 4 bases and the V segment lost 7 bases, leaving 9 bases of the junction unmatched. In germline, CDR1 is MNHEY, CDR2 SVGEGT. CDR3 sequence reads: CASILPGTSGYNEQFF. CDR3 nucleotide sequence: TGTGCCAGCATTCTACCGGGGACTAGCGGTTACAATGAGCAGTTCTTC.